This TCR beta chain was recovered during a study of OX40 agonist ivuxolimab in advanced cancers. General study findings and limits: Partial responders receiving 0.1-3.0 mg/kg showed among the lowest clonal expansion.

To note about this clone: What it binds is not known.

The germline V and J ends were trimmed by 9 bases and 2 bases, with 14 bases remaining between them. The germline gives CDR1 ENHRY, CDR2 SYGVKD. The length of the CDR3 is 13 residues. Assay: immunoSEQ multiplex PCR; the TCRdb copy retains only in-frame clones and omits some. The sample consists of 96,000 or so clones, less than 95% of them appearing once. The receptor's source is an adult with an advanced solid tumor such as melanoma, head and neck, liver or kidney cancer. This chain connects TRBV10-3 to TRBJ2-7, with D perhaps being TRBD1 or TRBD2 (5 bases each). Sequences were derived from CD4+ or CD8+ T cells sorted from blood, sampled in a trial of the OX40 agonist ivuxolimab. The CDR3 DNA reads TGTGCCATAGGGACCCGATCCCCCTACGAGCAGTACTTC. This sequence encodes CAIGTRSPYEQYF.